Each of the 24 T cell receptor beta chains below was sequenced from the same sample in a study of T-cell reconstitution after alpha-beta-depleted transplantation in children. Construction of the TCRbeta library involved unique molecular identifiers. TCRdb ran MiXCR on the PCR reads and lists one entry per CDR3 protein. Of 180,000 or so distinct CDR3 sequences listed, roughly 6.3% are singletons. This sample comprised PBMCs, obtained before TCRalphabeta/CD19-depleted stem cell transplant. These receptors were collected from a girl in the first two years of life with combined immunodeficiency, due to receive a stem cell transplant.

The CDR3 DNA is TGTGCCAGCAGTTTGACGCAAGTCCACAATGAGCAGTTCTTC. This gives the protein CASSLTQVHNEQFF. The rearrangement joins TRBV12-3 or TRBV12-4 to TRBJ2-1; no reliable D call. The V end was cut by 3 bases, the J end by 5 bases, with 11 bases between. The CDR3 loop spans 14 amino acids.

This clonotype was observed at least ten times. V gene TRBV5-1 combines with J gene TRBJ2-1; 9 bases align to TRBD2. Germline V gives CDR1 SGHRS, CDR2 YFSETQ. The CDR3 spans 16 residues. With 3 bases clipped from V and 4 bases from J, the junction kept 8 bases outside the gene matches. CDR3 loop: CASSSTGTSIYNEQFF. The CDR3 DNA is TGCGCCAGCAGCTCTACCGGGACTAGCATTTACAATGAGCAGTTCTTC.

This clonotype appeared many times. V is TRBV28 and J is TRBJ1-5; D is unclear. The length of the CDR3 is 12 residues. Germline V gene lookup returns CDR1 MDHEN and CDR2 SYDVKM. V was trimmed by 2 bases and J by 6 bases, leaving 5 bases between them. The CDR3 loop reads CASSLEVQPQHF. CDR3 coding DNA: TGTGCCAGCAGTTTAGAGGTTCAGCCCCAGCATTTT.

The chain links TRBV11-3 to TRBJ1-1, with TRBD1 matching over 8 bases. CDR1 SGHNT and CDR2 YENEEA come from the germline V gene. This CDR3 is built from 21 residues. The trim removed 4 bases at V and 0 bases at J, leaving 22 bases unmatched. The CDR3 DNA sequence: TGTGCCAGCAGCTCTGGGCGTTGGACAGGGTCTGTATTGGTGATGAACACTGAAGCTTTCTTT. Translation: CASSSGRWTGSVLVMNTEAFF.

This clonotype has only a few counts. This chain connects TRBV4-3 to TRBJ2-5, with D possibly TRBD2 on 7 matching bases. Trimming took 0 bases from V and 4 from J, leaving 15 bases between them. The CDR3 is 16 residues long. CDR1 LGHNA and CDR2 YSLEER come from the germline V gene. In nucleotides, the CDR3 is TGCGCCAGCAGCCAAGAACACGGACTAGGGGGAGAGACCCAGTACTTC. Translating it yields CASSQEHGLGGETQYF.

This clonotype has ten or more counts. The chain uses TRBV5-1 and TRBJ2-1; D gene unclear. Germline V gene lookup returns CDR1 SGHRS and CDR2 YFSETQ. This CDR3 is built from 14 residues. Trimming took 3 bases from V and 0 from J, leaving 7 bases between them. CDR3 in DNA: TGCGCCAGCAGCTCCGAGTCCTCCTACAATGAGCAGTTCTTC. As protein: CASSSESSYNEQFF.

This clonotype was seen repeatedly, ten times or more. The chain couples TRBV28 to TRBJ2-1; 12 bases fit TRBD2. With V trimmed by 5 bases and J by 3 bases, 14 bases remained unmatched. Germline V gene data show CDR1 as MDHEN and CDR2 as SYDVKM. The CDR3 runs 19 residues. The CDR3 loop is CASSPILSSGRAFYNEQFF. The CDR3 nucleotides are TGTGCCAGCAGTCCCATACTCTCTAGCGGGAGGGCGTTCTACAATGAGCAGTTCTTC.

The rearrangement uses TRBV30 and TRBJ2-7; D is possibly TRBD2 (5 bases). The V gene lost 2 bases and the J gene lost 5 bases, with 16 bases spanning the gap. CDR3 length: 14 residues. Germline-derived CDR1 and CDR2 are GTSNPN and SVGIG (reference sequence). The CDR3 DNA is TGTGCCTGGAGTACAAGGTCCCCGCGGGACGAGCAGTACTTC. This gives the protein CAWSTRSPRDEQYF.

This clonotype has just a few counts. The CDR3 sequence: CASSQAGQGAGGQPQHF. The CDR3 nucleotides read TGCGCCAGCAGCCAAGCGGGACAGGGGGCTGGTGGTCAGCCCCAGCATTTT. The rearrangement links TRBV4-1 to TRBJ1-5; 12 positions match TRBD1. The J segment lost 6 bases and the V segment lost 1 base, leaving 7 bases of the junction unmatched. The CDR3 contains 17 residues. CDR1 and CDR2 from the germline V gene are MGHRA and YSYEKL.

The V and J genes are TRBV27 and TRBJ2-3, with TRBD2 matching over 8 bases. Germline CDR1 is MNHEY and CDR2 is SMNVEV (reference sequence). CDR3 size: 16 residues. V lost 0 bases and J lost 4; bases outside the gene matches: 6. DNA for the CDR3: TGTGCCAGCAGTTTATCGGGTAGCGGGATCGCAGATACGCAGTATTTT. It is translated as CASSLSGSGIADTQYF.

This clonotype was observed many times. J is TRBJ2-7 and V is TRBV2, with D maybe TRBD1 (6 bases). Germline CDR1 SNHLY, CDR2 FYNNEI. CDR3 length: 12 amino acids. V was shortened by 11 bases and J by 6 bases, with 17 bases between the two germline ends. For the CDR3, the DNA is TGTGCCTTCAGCACAGGGTGGAGCGAGCAGTACTTC. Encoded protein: CAFSTGWSEQYF.

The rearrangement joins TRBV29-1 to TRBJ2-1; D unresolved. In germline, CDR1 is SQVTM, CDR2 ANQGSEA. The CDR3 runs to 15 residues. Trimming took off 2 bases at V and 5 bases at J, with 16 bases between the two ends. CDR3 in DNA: TGCAGCGTTGAATTTCCGTGGGCCCCCAACAATGAGCAGTTCTTC. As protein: CSVEFPWAPNNEQFF.

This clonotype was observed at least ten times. The CDR3 spells CASSRPVGQLTGANVLTF. The CDR3 DNA sequence: TGTGCCAGCAGCCGCCCCGTGGGACAGTTAACTGGGGCCAACGTCCTGACTTTC. The chain carries TRBV6-2 or TRBV6-3 and TRBJ2-6, with 7 nucleotides matching TRBD1. The CDR3 consists of 18 residues. V dropped 6 bases and J dropped 2; count of bases not matched to a gene: 13. Germline loops: CDR1 MNHEY, CDR2 SVGEGT.

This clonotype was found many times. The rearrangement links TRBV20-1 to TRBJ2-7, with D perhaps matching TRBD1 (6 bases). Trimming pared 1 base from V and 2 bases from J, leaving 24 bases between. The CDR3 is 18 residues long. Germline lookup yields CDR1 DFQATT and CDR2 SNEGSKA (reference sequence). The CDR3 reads CSARAIPGTPEGPYEQYF. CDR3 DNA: TGCAGTGCTAGAGCCATCCCCGGGACACCCGAAGGTCCCTACGAGCAGTACTTC.

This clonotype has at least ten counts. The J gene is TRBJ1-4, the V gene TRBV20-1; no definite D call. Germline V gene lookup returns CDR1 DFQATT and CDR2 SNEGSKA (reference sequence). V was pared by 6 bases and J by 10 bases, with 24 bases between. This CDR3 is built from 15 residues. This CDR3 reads CSAMYYGAYKGKLFF. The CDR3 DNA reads TGCAGTGCCATGTATTATGGAGCCTACAAAGGAAAACTGTTTTTT.

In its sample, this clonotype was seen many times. In nucleotides, the CDR3 is TGCAGTGCTGGGGACTATACGGGAGAGCAGTACTTC. Protein: CSAGDYTGEQYF. The chain employs TRBV20-1 and TRBJ2-7, with TRBD2 matching over 7 bases. Germline V gives CDR1 DFQATT, CDR2 SNEGSKA (reference sequence). The V and J ends lost 5 bases and 7 bases, in that order; junction bases with no gene match: 8. This CDR3 contains 12 residues.

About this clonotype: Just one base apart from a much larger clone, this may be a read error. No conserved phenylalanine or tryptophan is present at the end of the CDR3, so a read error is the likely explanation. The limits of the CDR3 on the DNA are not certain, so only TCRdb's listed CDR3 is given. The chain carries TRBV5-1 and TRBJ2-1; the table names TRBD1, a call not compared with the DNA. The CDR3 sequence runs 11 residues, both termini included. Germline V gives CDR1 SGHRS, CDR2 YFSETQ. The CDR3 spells CASSWGRDLFY.

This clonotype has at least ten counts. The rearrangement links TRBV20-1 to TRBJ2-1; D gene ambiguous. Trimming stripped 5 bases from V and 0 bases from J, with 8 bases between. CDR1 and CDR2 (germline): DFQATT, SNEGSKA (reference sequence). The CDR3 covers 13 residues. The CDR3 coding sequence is TGCAGTGCTGACTGGCTCTCCTACAATGAGCAGTTCTTC. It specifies CSADWLSYNEQFF.

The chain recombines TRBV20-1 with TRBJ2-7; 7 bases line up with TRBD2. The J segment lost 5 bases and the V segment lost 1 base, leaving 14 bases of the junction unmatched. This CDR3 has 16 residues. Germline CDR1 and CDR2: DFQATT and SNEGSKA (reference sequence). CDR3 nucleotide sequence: TGCAGTGCTAGAGGGGAGGGTCTTCGCTTACGGCACGAGCAGTACTTC. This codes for CSARGEGLRLRHEQYF.

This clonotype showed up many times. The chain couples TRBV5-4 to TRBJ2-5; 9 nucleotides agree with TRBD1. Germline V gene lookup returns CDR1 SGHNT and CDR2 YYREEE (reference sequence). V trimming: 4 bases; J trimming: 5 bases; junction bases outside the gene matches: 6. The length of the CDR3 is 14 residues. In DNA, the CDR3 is TGTGCCAGCAGCCCACAGGGGGCGGGGGAGACCCAGTACTTC. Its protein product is CASSPQGAGETQYF.

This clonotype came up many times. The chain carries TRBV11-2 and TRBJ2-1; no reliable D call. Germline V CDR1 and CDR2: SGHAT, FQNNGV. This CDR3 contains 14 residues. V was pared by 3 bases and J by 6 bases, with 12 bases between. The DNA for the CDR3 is TGTGCCAGCAGCTTTCAGTCGGCCCCCAATGAGCAGTTCTTC. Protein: CASSFQSAPNEQFF.

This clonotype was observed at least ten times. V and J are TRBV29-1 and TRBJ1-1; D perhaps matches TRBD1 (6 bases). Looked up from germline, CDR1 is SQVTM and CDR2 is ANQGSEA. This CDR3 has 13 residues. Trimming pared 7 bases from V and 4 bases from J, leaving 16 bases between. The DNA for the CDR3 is TGCAGCGCCCGGACAGCCAGGCCCACTGAAGCTTTCTTT. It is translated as CSARTARPTEAFF.

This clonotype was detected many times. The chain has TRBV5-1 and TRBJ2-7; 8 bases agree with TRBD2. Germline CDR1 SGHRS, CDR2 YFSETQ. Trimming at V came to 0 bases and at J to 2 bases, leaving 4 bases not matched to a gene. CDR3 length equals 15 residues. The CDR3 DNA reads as TGCGCCAGCAGCTTGGTTGTAGCGGGGACCTACGAGCAGTACTTC. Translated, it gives CASSLVVAGTYEQYF.

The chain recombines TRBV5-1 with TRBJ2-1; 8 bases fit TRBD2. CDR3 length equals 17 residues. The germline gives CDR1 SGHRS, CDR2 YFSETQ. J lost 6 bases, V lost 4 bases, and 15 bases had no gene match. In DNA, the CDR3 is TGCGCCAGCAGCCCCAAGGTATCCGCGGGGGGCGTCAATGAGCAGTTCTTC. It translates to CASSPKVSAGGVNEQFF.